The 6 T cell receptor beta chains given below trace back to one sample, sequenced in a study of identical twins. One entry per CDR3 protein results from TCRdb running MiXCR on the 5' RACE reads. The data show hundreds of thousands of distinct CDR3 sequences, 5.5% to 6.5% seen once. The sequencing sample was made of naive T cells sorted from blood. All receptors come from a man between 18 and 29 years old in good health.

The chain joins TRBV6-1 to TRBJ1-3; 8 positions match TRBD1. The germline CDR1 and CDR2 sequences are MNHNS and SASEGT. This CDR3 is built from 14 residues. The J segment lost 2 bases and the V segment lost 6 bases, leaving 3 bases of the junction unmatched. The CDR3 DNA reads as TGTGCCAGCAGCTCCAGGGGGCCTGGAAACACCATATATTTT. Encoded protein: CASSSRGPGNTIYF.

This clonotype was seen repeatedly, ten times or more. The CDR3, as DNA: TGCAGTGCTAGAGGGGGGAACCAAGAGACCCAGTACTTC. Amino acids: CSARGGNQETQYF. The V gene is TRBV20-1, the J gene TRBJ2-5, with D perhaps given as TRBD1 or TRBD2 (5 bases each). V lost 1 base, J lost 0 bases, and 6 bases lay in between. The CDR3 has 13 residues. Germline V gene lookup returns CDR1 DFQATT and CDR2 SNEGSKA (reference sequence).

The rearrangement links TRBV7-9 to TRBJ2-1, with TRBD2 as a possible D gene (6 bases). CDR1 SEHNR and CDR2 FQNEAQ come from the germline V gene (reference sequence). The length of the CDR3 is 11 residues. Trimming shortened V by 6 bases and J by 10 bases, and 10 bases separated the two germline ends. The DNA of the CDR3 is TGTGCCAGCAGACTAGCAGACGAGCAGTTCTTC. Encoded protein: CASRLADEQFF.

This clonotype was seen a handful of times. The CDR3 sequence: CASSLAVGVGDEQFF. The CDR3 DNA reads as TGCGCCAGCAGCTTGGCCGTAGGAGTCGGCGATGAGCAGTTCTTC. The V and J genes are TRBV5-1 and TRBJ2-1; D uncertain. The CDR3 sequence is 15 residues long. Trimming took 0 bases from V and 8 from J, leaving 15 bases between them. Germline CDR1 SGHRS, CDR2 YFSETQ.

This clonotype has at least ten counts. The J gene is TRBJ2-5, the V gene TRBV5-1; D not resolved. V was shortened by 0 bases and J by 5 bases, with 8 bases between the two germline ends. CDR1 is SGHRS, CDR2 YFSETQ, per germline. The CDR3 contains 13 residues. For the CDR3, the DNA is TGCGCCAGCAGCTTGGTCCCTACGGAGACCCAGTACTTC. Its protein is CASSLVPTETQYF.

This clonotype was seen ten or more times. The chain has TRBV4-3 and TRBJ1-1; 7 bases are a match to TRBD1. The CDR3 contains 16 residues. V gave up 2 bases and J gave up 1 base; unmatched junction bases: 7. Germline assignment: CDR1 LGHNA and CDR2 YSLEER. Here the CDR3 reads CASSQSGRGGNTEAFF. CDR3 nucleotide sequence: TGCGCCAGCAGCCAATCCGGCAGGGGGGGGAACACTGAAGCTTTCTTT.